A selection of T cell receptor beta chains follows, all from one sample in a study of blood T cell repertoires in COVID-19. Assay: immunoSEQ multiplex PCR; the TCRdb copy retains only in-frame clones and omits some. The table lists about 200,000 clones, 75% to 95% of them singletons. Source material: peripheral blood. The origin of the receptors is a man aged 50-60 years with acute or convalescent COVID-19. The CDR3 runs from the conserved cysteine through the conserved F or W. Fields, in order: clone size, V gene, J gene, D gene, CDR3 DNA, CDR3 protein. D genes are given only for firm matches. Rows give clone size only sometimes, using once, few, many, or a class for an expanded clone.

-,TRBV3-1/TRBV3-2,TRBJ2-1,-,TGTGCCAGCAACCAGTGGGGGACAGAGCAGTTCTTC,CASNQWGTEQFF
-,TRBV29-1,TRBJ2-7,-,TGCAGCGTTGAAGGGACTGGGACCTACGAGCAGTACTTC,CSVEGTGTYEQYF
-,TRBV27,TRBJ1-5,TRBD1,TGTGCCAGCAGGCCGACAGGGGGCCAGCAGCCCCAGCATTTT,CASRPTGGQQPQHF
-,TRBV7-9,TRBJ2-1,TRBD2,TGTGCCAGCAGCACCGGGACTAGAACATACAATGAGCAGTTCTTC,CASSTGTRTYNEQFF
-,TRBV5-1,TRBJ2-2,-,TGCGCCAGCAGCTTGGTGGCTAGCGACACCGGGGAGCTGTTTTTT,CASSLVASDTGELFF
-,TRBV7-6,TRBJ1-3,-,TGTGCCAGCAGCTTAGCCGTTTCTGGAAACACCATATATTTT,CASSLAVSGNTIYF
once,TRBV2,TRBJ2-3,-,TGTGCCAGCAGGCCTACAGGGCAAGATACGCAGTATTTT,CASRPTGQDTQYF
once,TRBV11-2,TRBJ2-1,-,TGTGCCAGCAGCTTAGGACCGCAGGGTTACAATGAGCAGTTCTTC,CASSLGPQGYNEQFF
-,TRBV5-1,TRBJ2-2,TRBD2,TGCGCCAGCTCGGGGGGAAACACCGGGGAGCTGTTTTTT,CASSGGNTGELFF
-,TRBV19,TRBJ2-2,TRBD1,TGTGCCAGTAGGCGATGGGGACAGGGGGCAGCGAACACCGGGGAGCTGTTTTTT,CASRRWGQGAANTGELFF
-,TRBV5-1,TRBJ1-1,-,TGCGCCAGCAGCCCATGGGGTTACACTAACTCCGGGGGCACTGAAGCTTTCTTT,CASSPWGYTNSGGTEAFF
-,TRBV11-2,TRBJ2-7,TRBD1,TGTGCCAGCAGCGGACTGACAGGGATCGAGCAGTACTTC,CASSGLTGIEQYF
-,TRBV28,TRBJ2-3,-,TGTGCCAGCAAGTCCAGTCCAGATACGCAATATTTT,CASKSSPDTQYF